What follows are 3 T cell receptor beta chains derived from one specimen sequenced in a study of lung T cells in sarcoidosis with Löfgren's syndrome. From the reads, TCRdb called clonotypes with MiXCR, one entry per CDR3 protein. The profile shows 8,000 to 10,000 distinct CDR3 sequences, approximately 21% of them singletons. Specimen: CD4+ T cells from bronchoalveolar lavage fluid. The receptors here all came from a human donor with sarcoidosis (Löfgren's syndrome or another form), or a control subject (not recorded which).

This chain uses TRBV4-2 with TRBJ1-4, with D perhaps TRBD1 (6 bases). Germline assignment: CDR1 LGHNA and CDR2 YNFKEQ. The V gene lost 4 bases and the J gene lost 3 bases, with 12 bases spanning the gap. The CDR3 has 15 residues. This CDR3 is CASSPLRGANEKLFF. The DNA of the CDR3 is TGTGCCAGCAGCCCACTCAGGGGTGCTAATGAAAAACTGTTTTTT.

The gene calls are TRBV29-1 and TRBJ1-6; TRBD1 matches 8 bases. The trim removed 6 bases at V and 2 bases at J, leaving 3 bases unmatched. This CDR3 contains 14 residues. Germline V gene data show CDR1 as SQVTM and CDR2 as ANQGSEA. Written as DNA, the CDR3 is TGCAGCGTACTGACAGGGGCCTATAATTCACCCCTCCACTTT. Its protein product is CSVLTGAYNSPLHF.

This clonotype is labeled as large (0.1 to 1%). CDR3 sequence reads: CASTAPQRGTEAFF. The CDR3 DNA reads TGTGCCAGCACCGCTCCCCAGCGAGGAACTGAAGCTTTCTTT. The V gene is TRBV28, the J gene TRBJ1-1; no clear D gene. The CDR3 runs 14 residues. In germline, CDR1 is MDHEN, CDR2 SYDVKM. Trimming left V 7 bases short and J 5 bases short, with 17 bases between.